The clone carrying this T cell receptor (beta chain) was counted between two and nine times. Antigen: not known. This entry belongs to a study of CD8+CD57+ T cells in acquired aplastic anemia. Study outcomes and limitations: Shared by patients and controls, nearly 30 CD8+ CDR3s were abundant in patients. Any difference that existed in CD8+ Simpson's diversity between patients and controls was not significant.

CDR3 length: 16 residues. Trimming pared 1 base from V and 5 bases from J, leaving 18 bases between. CDR1 and CDR2 (germline): DFQATT, SNEGSKA (reference sequence). TCR beta VDJ combinations and CDR3 sequences were profiled from genomic DNA. TCRdb independently ran MiXCR on the reads; one entry per CDR3 protein. The table has approximately 81,000 distinct CDR3 sequences, approximately 45% seen once. J is TRBJ2-1 and V is TRBV20-1, with D possibly matching TRBD1 (6 bases). The TCR was taken from a human donor in good health, serving as a control. The sample was sorted CD4+, CD8+, or CD8+CD57+ T cells (not recorded which) from PBMCs. The CDR3 here is CSARGGLGRANNEQFF. CDR3 bases: TGCAGTGCTAGAGGGGGGCTGGGTCGCGCCAACAATGAGCAGTTCTTC.